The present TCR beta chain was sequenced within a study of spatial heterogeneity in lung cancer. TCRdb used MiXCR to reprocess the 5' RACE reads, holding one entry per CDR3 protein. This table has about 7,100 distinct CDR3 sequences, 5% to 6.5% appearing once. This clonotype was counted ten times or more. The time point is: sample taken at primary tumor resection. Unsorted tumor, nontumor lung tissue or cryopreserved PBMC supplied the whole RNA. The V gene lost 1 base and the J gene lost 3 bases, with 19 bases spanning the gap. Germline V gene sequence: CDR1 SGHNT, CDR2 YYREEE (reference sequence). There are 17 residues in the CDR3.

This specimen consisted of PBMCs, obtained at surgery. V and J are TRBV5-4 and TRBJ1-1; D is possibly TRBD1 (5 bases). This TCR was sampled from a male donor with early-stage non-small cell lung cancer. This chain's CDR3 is CASSLWLWGGAYTEAFF. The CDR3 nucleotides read TGTGCCAGCAGCTTGTGGCTCTGGGGAGGGGCCTACACTGAAGCTTTCTTT.